This entry is about one T cell receptor (beta chain). Its antigen remains unidentified. The sample holds no much larger clone one base away, and base qualities are not on file. V is pruned by 8 bases and J by 2 bases, leaving 11 bases of the junction without a gene match. Sequences MNHEY (CDR1) and SMNVEV (CDR2) are obtained from the germline V gene (reference sequence). The CDR3 holds 17 amino acids from the cysteine to the phenylalanine. Of all the DNA, just the CDR3 is kept, 51 bases in frame from base 1. To demonstrate the VDJtools post-analysis software, TCR beta repertoires were profiled from the peripheral blood of 10 to 15 young patients with multiple sclerosis. Multiple sclerosis patients were children and adolescents aged roughly 6 to 17 years. This specimen belongs to a study of post-analysis software for immune sequencing data (dated by TCRdb to the mid-2010s). Notes on the research overall: Recorded disease courses included relapsing-remitting, secondary progressive and progressive-relapsing multiple sclerosis, with some patients lacking subtype annotation. The patient repertoires were compared against approximately ten previously published healthy control repertoires obtained from donors aged about 6 to 28 years. A subset of samples was prepared in parallel using single-end sample barcoding, then pooled and co-amplified after Illumina adapter ligation.

Overall results and qualifications from the work: Significantly higher frequencies in patients than in controls were found for roughly 5 TRBV segments, including TRBV5-6, TRBV5-1 and TRBV20-1. Compared with controls, multiple sclerosis patients had significantly lower normalized Chao1 diversity, a finding suggesting substantial peripheral T-cell clonal expansion. The multiple sclerosis patient group was slightly younger than the control group. Direct clustering with F measure showed strong co-clustering of samples prepared in the same batch, prompting a batch-effect correction.

Library preparation employed PCR. Sequencing instrument: Illumina HiSeq 2500. To reduce PCR and sequencing biases, unique molecular identifiers were built into the TCR beta cDNA libraries. Per 1 to 10 million input T cells, approximately 500,000 cDNA molecules were obtained, such that each molecule approximated one T cell. The patient libraries were prepared and sequenced with the same protocol used for the earlier healthy control dataset. Within a given batch, samples were prepared together, multiplexed and sequenced on the same HiSeq lane. In the source study's methods: MIGEC was used to process the raw barcoded reads, and molecular identifier groups with only a single read were discarded before consensus assembly and CDR3 extraction. VDJtools was used for post-analysis of the clonotype tables, with diversity normalized by down-sampling every dataset to the smallest sample size. Repertoire overlap clustering matched CDR3 amino acid but not nucleotide sequences to correct batch-related cross-sample contamination. TCRdb redid the processing of the public reads, applying fastp at Q25 and MiXCR, and retained in-frame beta chains. Identical CDR3 proteins give one entry, which carries the most common genes and DNA. TCRdb's processing, not the authors' own work, is the source of the V and J calls. The sample records 450,000 to 650,000 distinct CDR3 sequences, about 40% of which are singletons. The ten largest clones represent about 1.5% of the sample.

The sequence joins TRBV27 to TRBJ2-3; a stretch of 12 junction bases matches TRBD2. Sequencing input: blood. This clonotype was obtained from a girl aged 5 to 17 with multiple sclerosis. The CDR3 protein is CASASPLAGGDTDTQYF. At the DNA level, the sequence is TGTGCCAGCGCCTCCCCACTAGCGGGAGGTGACACAGATACGCAGTATTTT.